This entry lists 4 T cell receptor beta chains sequenced from one sample in a study of T cell changes during pregnancy in multiple sclerosis. Libraries were prepared by immunoSEQ multiplex PCR; TCRdb keeps only in-frame clonotypes and omits some of them. The sample shows about 100,000 clones, 90% to 95% of them seen only once. Source: peripheral blood, taken before pregnancy. Every receptor here comes from a female donor with multiple sclerosis, enrolled in a pregnancy study.

This chain links TRBV7-9 with TRBJ1-1; no clear D. Trimming removed 4 bases at V and 0 bases at J, with 12 bases between. From germline, CDR1 is SEHNR and CDR2 FQNEAQ (reference sequence). CDR3 length equals 15 residues. CDR3 protein: CASSSRTGMNTEAFF. CDR3 coding DNA: TGTGCCAGCAGCTCCCGGACGGGGATGAACACTGAAGCTTTCTTT.

The genes are TRBV7-9 and TRBJ1-1; D remains unclear. The V end lost 11 bases, the J end lost 4 bases, and 17 bases lay between the germline ends. CDR1 is SEHNR and CDR2 is FQNEAQ in the germline V gene (reference sequence). CDR3 size: 13 residues. Here the CDR3 reads CAFGEKVITEAFF. The DNA for the CDR3 is TGTGCCTTCGGGGAGAAGGTGATCACTGAAGCTTTCTTT.

This chain links TRBV28 with TRBJ1-5, with D unclear. V lost 6 bases and J 9 bases, leaving 15 bases between the germline ends. The CDR3 spans 13 residues. Looked up from germline, CDR1 is MDHEN and CDR2 is SYDVKM. CDR3 loop: CASSNFPGGPQHF. The CDR3 DNA reads as TGTGCCAGCAGCAACTTTCCGGGTGGGCCCCAGCATTTT. Looking up the rest from reference TRBV28 and TRBJ1-5 gives the full variable domain: DVKVTQSSRYLVKRTGEKVFLECVQDMDHENMFWYRQDPGLGLRLIYFSYDVKMKEKGDIPEGYSVSREKKERFSLILESASTNQTSMYLCASSNFPGGPQHFGDGTRLSIL.

The rearrangement links TRBV2 to TRBJ2-2, with 7 nucleotides matching TRBD1. CDR3 length: 14 amino acids. The germline V gene encodes CDR1 SNHLY and CDR2 FYNNEI. J gave up 5 bases and V 3 bases, and 3 bases lay outside the gene matches. CDR3: CASSEDRSTGELFF. The DNA of the CDR3 is TGTGCCAGCAGTGAGGACAGGTCAACCGGGGAGCTGTTTTTT.